A selection of T cell receptor beta chains follows, all from one sample in a study of PD-1 blockade in classical Hodgkin lymphoma. The data were produced by immunoSEQ multiplex PCR, yet TCRdb's version contains in-frame clones alone and is incomplete. Counted here are about 20,000 clones, around four fifths occurring once; the ten biggest clones make up around 7.8%. The starting material was CD8+ T cells from blood, obtained before the fourth cycle of nivolumab. The receptors were gathered from a human donor with classical Hodgkin lymphoma. The CDR3 runs from the conserved cysteine through the conserved F or W. Each record gives: clone size, J gene, D gene, V gene, CDR3 protein, CDR3 DNA. D genes are given only for firm matches. Rows may omit the clone size; those that give it use once, few, many or a size class.

clone size: NA
J gene: TRBJ2-7
D gene: NA
V gene: TRBV6-6
CDR3 protein: CASSYGTADPYEQYF
CDR3 DNA: TGTGCCAGCAGTTACGGGACGGCCGATCCCTACGAGCAGTACTTC

clone size: NA
J gene: TRBJ1-3
D gene: NA
V gene: TRBV27
CDR3 protein: CASSNSGSGNTIYF
CDR3 DNA: TGTGCCAGCAGTAACAGCGGCTCTGGAAACACCATATATTTT

clone size: NA
J gene: TRBJ1-1
D gene: NA
V gene: TRBV9
CDR3 protein: CASSSGDTEAFF
CDR3 DNA: TGTGCCAGCAGCTCAGGGGACACTGAAGCTTTCTTT

clone size: NA
J gene: TRBJ1-1
D gene: NA
V gene: TRBV18
CDR3 protein: CASSPPLYRKMVEAFF
CDR3 DNA: TGTGCCAGCTCACCACCGTTATACAGGAAGATGGTTGAAGCTTTCTTT

clone size: NA
J gene: TRBJ2-1
D gene: NA
V gene: TRBV9
CDR3 protein: CASSPSAGFQEQFF
CDR3 DNA: TGTGCCAGCAGCCCTAGCGCCGGATTCCAGGAGCAGTTCTTC

clone size: NA
J gene: TRBJ2-1
D gene: TRBD1
V gene: TRBV29-1
CDR3 protein: CSVTGTALRGNEQFF
CDR3 DNA: TGCAGCGTAACCGGGACAGCCCTAAGAGGCAATGAGCAGTTCTTC

clone size: NA
J gene: TRBJ2-5
D gene: NA
V gene: TRBV9
CDR3 protein: CASSVEWSQETQYF
CDR3 DNA: TGTGCCAGCAGCGTAGAGTGGAGTCAAGAGACCCAGTACTTC

clone size: NA
J gene: TRBJ2-7
D gene: NA
V gene: TRBV19
CDR3 protein: CASTPPGGGPLPYEQYF
CDR3 DNA: TGTGCCAGTACCCCTCCGGGTGGCGGACCCCTTCCCTACGAGCAGTACTTC

clone size: few
J gene: TRBJ2-5
D gene: NA
V gene: TRBV18
CDR3 protein: CASSPSDELETQYF
CDR3 DNA: TGTGCCAGCTCACCCTCCGACGAGCTGGAGACCCAGTACTTC

clone size: once
J gene: TRBJ1-4
D gene: TRBD1
V gene: TRBV6-1
CDR3 protein: CASSGTGSTNEKLFF
CDR3 DNA: TGTGCCAGCAGTGGGACAGGGTCGACTAATGAAAAACTGTTTTTT

clone size: NA
J gene: TRBJ1-6
D gene: NA
V gene: TRBV29-1
CDR3 protein: CSVGQFHNSPLHF
CDR3 DNA: TGCAGCGTCGGACAGTTCCATAATTCACCCCTCCACTTT

clone size: NA
J gene: TRBJ1-2
D gene: NA
V gene: TRBV7-3
CDR3 protein: CASSWPQQGRSYGYTF
CDR3 DNA: TGTGCCAGCAGCTGGCCCCAACAGGGTAGGAGCTATGGCTACACCTTC

clone size: NA
J gene: TRBJ1-5
D gene: NA
V gene: TRBV28
CDR3 protein: CASSLGDSNQPQHF
CDR3 DNA: TGTGCCAGCAGTTTAGGTGACAGTAATCAGCCCCAGCATTTT

clone size: NA
J gene: TRBJ2-3
D gene: TRBD2
V gene: TRBV6-5
CDR3 protein: CASSRGLAGVDTQYF
CDR3 DNA: TGTGCCAGCAGTCGCGGACTAGCGGGGGTGGATACGCAGTATTTT

clone size: NA
J gene: TRBJ1-1
D gene: NA
V gene: TRBV5-5
CDR3 protein: CASSPGMNTEAFF
CDR3 DNA: TGTGCCAGCAGCCCCGGTATGAACACTGAAGCTTTCTTT

clone size: NA
J gene: TRBJ2-4
D gene: NA
V gene: TRBV5-1
CDR3 protein: CASSFRDRQNIQYF
CDR3 DNA: TGCGCCAGCAGCTTCAGGGATCGGCAAAACATTCAGTACTTC

clone size: NA
J gene: TRBJ2-7
D gene: NA
V gene: TRBV5-5
CDR3 protein: CASSWLGGLYEQYF
CDR3 DNA: TGTGCCAGCAGCTGGCTCGGGGGGCTCTACGAGCAGTACTTC

clone size: NA
J gene: TRBJ1-1
D gene: TRBD1
V gene: TRBV5-4
CDR3 protein: CASSQGTGLGEAFF
CDR3 DNA: TGTGCCAGCAGCCAAGGGACAGGCCTTGGTGAAGCTTTCTTT

clone size: NA
J gene: TRBJ1-2
D gene: NA
V gene: TRBV9
CDR3 protein: CASSGNYGYTF
CDR3 DNA: TGTGCCAGCAGCGGAAACTATGGCTACACCTTC

clone size: NA
J gene: TRBJ2-1
D gene: TRBD2
V gene: TRBV2
CDR3 protein: CASKVIAGLNEQFF
CDR3 DNA: TGTGCCAGCAAGGTAATAGCGGGGTTGAATGAGCAGTTCTTC